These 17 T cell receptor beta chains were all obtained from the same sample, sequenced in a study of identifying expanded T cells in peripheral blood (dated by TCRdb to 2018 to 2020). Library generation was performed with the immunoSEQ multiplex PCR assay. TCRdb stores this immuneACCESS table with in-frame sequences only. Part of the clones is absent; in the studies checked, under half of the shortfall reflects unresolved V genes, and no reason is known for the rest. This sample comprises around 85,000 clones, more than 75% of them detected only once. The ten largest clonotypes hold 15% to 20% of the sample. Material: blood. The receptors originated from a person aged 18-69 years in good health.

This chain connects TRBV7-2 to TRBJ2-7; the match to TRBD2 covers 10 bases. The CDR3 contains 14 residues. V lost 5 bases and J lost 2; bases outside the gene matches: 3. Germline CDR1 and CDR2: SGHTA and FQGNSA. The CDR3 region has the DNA TGTGCCAGCAGCGTAACTAGCGGGGCCTACGAGCAGTACTTC. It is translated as CASSVTSGAYEQYF.

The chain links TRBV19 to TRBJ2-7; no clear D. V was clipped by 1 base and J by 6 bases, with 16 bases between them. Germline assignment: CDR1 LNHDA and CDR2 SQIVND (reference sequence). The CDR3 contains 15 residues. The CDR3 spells CASSIGAGSPSEQYF. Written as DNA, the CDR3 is TGTGCCAGTAGTATAGGGGCAGGATCCCCTTCCGAGCAGTACTTC.

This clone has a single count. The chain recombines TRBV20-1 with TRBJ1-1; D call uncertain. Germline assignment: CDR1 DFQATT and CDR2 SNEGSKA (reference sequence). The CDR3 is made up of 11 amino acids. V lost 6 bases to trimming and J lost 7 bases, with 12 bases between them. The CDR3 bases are TGCAGTGCCCCCGAGGGAGTTGAAGCTTTCTTT. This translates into CSAPEGVEAFF.

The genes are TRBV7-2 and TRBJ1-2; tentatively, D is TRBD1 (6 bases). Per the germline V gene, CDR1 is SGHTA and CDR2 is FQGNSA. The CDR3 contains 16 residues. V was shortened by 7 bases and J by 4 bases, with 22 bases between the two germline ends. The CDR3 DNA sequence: TGTGCCAGCACCTACCTAAGAGGGGGAAAAGGCTATGGCTACACCTTC. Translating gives CASTYLRGGKGYGYTF.

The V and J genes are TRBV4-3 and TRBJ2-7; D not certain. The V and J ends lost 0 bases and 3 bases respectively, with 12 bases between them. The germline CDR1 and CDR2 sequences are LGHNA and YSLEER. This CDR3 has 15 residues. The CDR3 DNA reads TGCGCCAGCAGCCAAGAACTCGGCAGGTACTACGAGCAGTACTTC. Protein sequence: CASSQELGRYYEQYF.

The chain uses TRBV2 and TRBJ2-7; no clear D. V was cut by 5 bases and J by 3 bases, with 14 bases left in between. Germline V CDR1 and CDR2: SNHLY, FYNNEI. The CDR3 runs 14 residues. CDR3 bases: TGTGCCAGCAGTTCGGACGGTCTAAACTACGAGCAGTACTTC. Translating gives CASSSDGLNYEQYF.

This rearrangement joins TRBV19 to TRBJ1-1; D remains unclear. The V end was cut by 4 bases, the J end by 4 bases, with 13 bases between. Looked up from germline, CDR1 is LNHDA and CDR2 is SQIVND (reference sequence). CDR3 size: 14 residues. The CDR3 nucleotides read TGTGCCAGTAGTACCCCACGGATAGGCACTGAAGCTTTCTTT. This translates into CASSTPRIGTEAFF. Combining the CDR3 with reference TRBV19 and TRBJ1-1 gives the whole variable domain DGGITQSPKYLFRKEGQNVTLSCEQNLNHDAMYWYRQDPGQGLRLIYYSQIVNDFQKGDIAEGYSVSREKKESFPLTVTSAQKNPTAFYLCASSTPRIGTEAFFGQGTRLTVV.

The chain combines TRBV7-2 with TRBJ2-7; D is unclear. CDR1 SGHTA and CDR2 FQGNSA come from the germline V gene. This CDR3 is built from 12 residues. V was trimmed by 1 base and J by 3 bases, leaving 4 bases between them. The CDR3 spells CASSLGSYEQYF. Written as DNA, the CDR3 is TGTGCCAGCAGCTTAGGAAGCTACGAGCAGTACTTC. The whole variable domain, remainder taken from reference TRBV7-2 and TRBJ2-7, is GAGVSQSPSNKVTEKGKDVELRCDPISGHTALYWYRQSLGQGLEFLIYFQGNSAPDKSGLPSDRFSAERTGGSVSTLTIQRTQQEDSAVYLCASSLGSYEQYFGPGTRLTVT.

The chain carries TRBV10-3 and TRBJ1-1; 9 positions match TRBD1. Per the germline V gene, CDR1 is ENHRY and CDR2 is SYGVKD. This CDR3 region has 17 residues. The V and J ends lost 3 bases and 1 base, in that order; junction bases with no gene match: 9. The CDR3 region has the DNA TGTGCCATCAGTGACCCGGACAGGGGAAGAGGGAACACTGAAGCTTTCTTT. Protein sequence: CAISDPDRGRGNTEAFF.

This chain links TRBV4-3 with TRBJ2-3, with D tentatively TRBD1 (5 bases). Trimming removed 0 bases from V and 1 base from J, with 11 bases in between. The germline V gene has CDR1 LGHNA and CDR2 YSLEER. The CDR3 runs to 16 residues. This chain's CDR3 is CASSQDQGRGTDTQYF. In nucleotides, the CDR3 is TGCGCCAGCAGCCAAGATCAAGGCAGGGGCACAGATACGCAGTATTTT.

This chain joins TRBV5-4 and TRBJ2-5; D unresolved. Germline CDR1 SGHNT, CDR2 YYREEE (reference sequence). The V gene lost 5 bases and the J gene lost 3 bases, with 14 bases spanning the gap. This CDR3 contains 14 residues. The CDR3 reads CASRIRVGEETQYF. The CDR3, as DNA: TGTGCCAGCAGAATTAGGGTTGGCGAAGAGACCCAGTACTTC.

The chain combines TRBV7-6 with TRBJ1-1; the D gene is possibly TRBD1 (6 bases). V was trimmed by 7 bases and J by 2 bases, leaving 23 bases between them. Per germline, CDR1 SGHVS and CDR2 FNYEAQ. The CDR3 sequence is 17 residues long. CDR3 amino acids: CASTLGRGPWGNTEAFF. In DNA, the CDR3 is TGTGCCAGCACCCTGGGCAGGGGCCCTTGGGGAAACACTGAAGCTTTCTTT.

Here the CDR3 reads CATSRPSGGLGADTQYF. In DNA form, the CDR3 reads TGTGCCACCAGCAGGCCCTCGGGAGGGCTTGGGGCAGATACGCAGTATTTT. V is TRBV15 and J is TRBJ2-3, with 8 nucleotides matching TRBD2. The CDR3 contains 17 residues. CDR1 and CDR2 from the germline V gene are LNHNV and YYDKDF (reference sequence). V shed 3 bases, J shed 4 bases, and the junction held 12 bases outside the gene matches.

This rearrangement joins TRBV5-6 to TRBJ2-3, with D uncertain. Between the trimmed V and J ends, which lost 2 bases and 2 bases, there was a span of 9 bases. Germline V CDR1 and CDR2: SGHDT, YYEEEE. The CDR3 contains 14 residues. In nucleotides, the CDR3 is TGTGCCAGCAGCTTAACACCATCCACAGATACGCAGTATTTT. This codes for CASSLTPSTDTQYF.

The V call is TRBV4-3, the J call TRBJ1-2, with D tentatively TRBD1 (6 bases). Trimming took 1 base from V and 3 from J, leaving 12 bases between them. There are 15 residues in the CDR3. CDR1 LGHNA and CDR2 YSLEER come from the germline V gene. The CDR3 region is CASSQVTGPYYGYTF. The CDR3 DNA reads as TGCGCCAGCAGCCAAGTAACAGGGCCTTACTATGGCTACACCTTC.

For the CDR3, the DNA is TGTGCCAGCTCACCACCGGCACGCAGGGCCGAAGCTAACTATGGCTACACCTTC. It is translated as CASSPPARRAEANYGYTF. This chain joins TRBV18 and TRBJ1-2, with a tentative D call TRBD1 (5 bases). Germline V gene data show CDR1 as KGHSH and CDR2 as LQKENI. V was pared by 0 bases and J by 0 bases, with 17 bases between. This CDR3 is 18 amino acids long.

CDR3 residues: CASSLRGLKLFF. The CDR3 coding sequence is TGTGCCAGCAGTTTGCGGGGGCTAAAACTGTTTTTT. The chain joins TRBV28 to TRBJ1-4; tentative D call: TRBD1 (6 bases). Deletions cut 3 bases from V and 10 bases from J, with 9 bases between. The CDR3 spans 12 residues. Germline CDR1 is MDHEN and CDR2 is SYDVKM.